This T cell receptor beta chain was sequenced during a study of blood T cell repertoires in COVID-19. Assay: immunoSEQ multiplex PCR; the TCRdb copy retains only in-frame clones and omits some. The repertoire has about 210,000 clones, 65% to 85% of them found once; the top ten carry under 4%. CDR1 and CDR2 (germline): KGHDR, SFDVKD. There are 13 residues in the CDR3. V dropped 7 bases and J dropped 3 bases, with 8 bases sitting between them. This chain links TRBV24-1 with TRBJ2-2; D is perhaps TRBD1 (5 bases). Material for sequencing was PBMCs or T cells enriched from blood (not recorded which). This clonotype was obtained from a woman aged 30 to 39 who had been exposed to COVID-19. CDR3 residues: CATRDTYTGELFF. The CDR3, as DNA: TGTGCCACCAGGGACACCTACACCGGGGAGCTGTTTTTT.